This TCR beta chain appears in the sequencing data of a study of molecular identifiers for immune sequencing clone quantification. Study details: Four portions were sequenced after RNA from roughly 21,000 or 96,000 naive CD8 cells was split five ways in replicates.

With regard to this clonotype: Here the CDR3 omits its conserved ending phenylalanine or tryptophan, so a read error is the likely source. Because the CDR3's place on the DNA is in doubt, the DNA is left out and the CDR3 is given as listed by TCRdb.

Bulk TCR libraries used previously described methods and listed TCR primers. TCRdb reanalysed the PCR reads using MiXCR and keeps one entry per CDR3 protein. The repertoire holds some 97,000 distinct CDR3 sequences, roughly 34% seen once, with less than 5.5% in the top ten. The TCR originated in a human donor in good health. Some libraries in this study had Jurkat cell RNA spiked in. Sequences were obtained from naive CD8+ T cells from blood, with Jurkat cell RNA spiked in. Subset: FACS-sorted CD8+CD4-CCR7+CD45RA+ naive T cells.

CDR3 protein: CASSRTGYSNQPLHY. The chain links TRBV28 to TRBJ1-5; whether TRBD1, the table's D call, matches the DNA was not checked. Germline CDR1 reads MDHEN; CDR2 reads SYDVKM. The CDR3 is 15 amino acids in total, end residues counted.